This T cell receptor beta chain was retrieved from a study of CD4 T cells in relation to SARS-CoV-2 and coronaviruses. The method was immunoSEQ multiplex PCR; TCRdb's version includes in-frame clones alone and lacks a portion of them. This table has around 65,000 clones, around 87% appearing once. CD4+ T cells from unexposed donors were obtained before the COVID-19 pandemic (2011-2018). The germline CDR1 and CDR2 sequences are SGHRS and YFSETQ. With 0 bases clipped from V and 1 base from J, the junction kept 6 bases outside the gene matches. The CDR3 totals 17 residues. This chain joins TRBV5-1 and TRBJ2-3; 9 nucleotides match TRBD2. The sequenced sample was memory CD4+ T cells from PBMCs. This clonotype originated in a human donor in good health. CDR3 sequence: CASSLVKVAGGTDTQYF. In DNA form, the CDR3 reads TGCGCCAGCAGCTTGGTCAAGGTAGCGGGAGGCACAGATACGCAGTATTTT.